The 23 T cell receptor beta chains below come from one sample, sequenced in a study of blood T cell repertoires in COVID-19. The protocol was immunoSEQ multiplex PCR, while the TCRdb copy is restricted to in-frame clones and leaves out a portion. Among some 170,000 clones, about 91% were seen once, and the ten largest hold roughly 1.5%. The sample was peripheral blood. The receptors were sampled from a woman aged 45-59 years with acute or convalescent COVID-19.

V is TRBV7-2 and J is TRBJ2-7, with 15 bases aligning to TRBD2. CDR1 is SGHTA, CDR2 FQGNSA, per germline. The CDR3 is 16 residues long. J gave up 4 bases and V 4 bases, and 5 bases lay outside the gene matches. CDR3 protein: CASSYGLAGGPYEQYF. CDR3 nucleotide sequence: TGTGCCAGCAGCTACGGACTAGCGGGAGGGCCTTACGAGCAGTACTTC.

In its sample, this clone was seen once. The chain employs TRBV7-8 and TRBJ2-1; 9 bases agree with TRBD2. Germline CDR1 reads SGHVS; CDR2 reads FQNEAQ. This CDR3 region has 17 residues. With 0 bases clipped from V and 2 bases from J, the junction kept 5 bases outside the gene matches. CDR3 DNA sequence: TGTGCCAGCAGCTTAGCCCCGCGGACTAGCGCCTACAATGAGCAGTTCTTC. Its protein product is CASSLAPRTSAYNEQFF. The full variable domain, its missing parts supplied by reference TRBV7-8 and TRBJ2-1, is GAGVSQSPRYKVAKRGQDVALRCDPISGHVSLFWYQQALGQGPEFLTYFQNEAQLDKSGLPSDRFFAERPEGSVSTLKIQRTQQEDSAVYLCASSLAPRTSAYNEQFFGPGTRLTVL.

The chain has TRBV29-1 and TRBJ2-1, with 10 bases that match TRBD2. Losses at the gene ends were 2 bases for V and 8 bases for J; bases not matched to a gene: 6. The CDR3 consists of 14 residues. Germline V CDR1 and CDR2: SQVTM, ANQGSEA. In nucleotides, the CDR3 is TGCAGCGTTGAACCCAGCGGGAGGGCCTATGAGCAGTTCTTC. This encodes CSVEPSGRAYEQFF.

This chain links TRBV7-9 with TRBJ1-1, with 10 positions matching TRBD1. Germline V CDR1 and CDR2: SEHNR, FQNEAQ (reference sequence). V lost 5 bases and J lost 4; bases outside the gene matches: 1. The CDR3 is 13 amino acids. The CDR3 bases are TGTGCCAGCAGCGGGGACAGGGGCACTGAAGCTTTCTTT. It is translated as CASSGDRGTEAFF.

The chain is built from TRBV5-1 and TRBJ1-6, with 10 bases lining up with TRBD1. This CDR3 is built from 17 residues. Germline assignment: CDR1 SGHRS and CDR2 YFSETQ. Trimming at V came to 1 base and at J to 7 bases, leaving 8 bases not matched to a gene. In nucleotides, the CDR3 is TGCGCCAGCAGCTTGTGGGGGACAGGGGCGGACAATTCACCCCTCCACTTT. Protein: CASSLWGTGADNSPLHF. Looking up the rest from reference TRBV5-1 and TRBJ1-6 gives the full variable domain: KAGVTQTPRYLIKTRGQQVTLSCSPISGHRSVSWYQQTPGQGLQFLFEYFSETQRNKGNFPGRFSGRQFSNSRSEMNVSTLELGDSALYLCASSLWGTGADNSPLHFGNGTRLTVT.

A remark on this clone: Other nucleotide sequences in the sample specify the same CDR3. This sequence joins TRBV20-1 and TRBJ2-7; D is unresolved. Trimming stripped 3 bases from V and 0 bases from J, with 3 bases between. CDR3 length: 11 residues. The germline V gene has CDR1 DFQATT and CDR2 SNEGSKA (reference sequence). CDR3 in DNA: TGCAGTGCTAGGAGCTCCTACGAGCAGTACTTC. As protein: CSARSSYEQYF.

The rearrangement joins TRBV7-9 to TRBJ2-2; TRBD2 is a possible D gene (5 bases). CDR1 SEHNR and CDR2 FQNEAQ come from the germline V gene (reference sequence). V gave up 3 bases and J gave up 6 bases, with 8 bases separating them. CDR3 length: 13 residues. DNA for the CDR3: TGTGCCAGCAGCTTCGAGGAGGCCGGGGAGCTGTTTTTT. Translating gives CASSFEEAGELFF. Supplemented by reference TRBV7-9 and TRBJ2-2, the full variable domain reads DTGVSQNPRHKITKRGQNVTFRCDPISEHNRLYWYRQTLGQGPEFLTYFQNEAQLEKSRLLSDRFSAERPKGSFSTLEIQRTEQGDSAMYLCASSFEEAGELFFGEGSRLTVL.

This rearrangement joins TRBV6-6 to TRBJ1-2; D not certain. This CDR3 has 13 amino acids. The germline gives CDR1 MNHNY, CDR2 SVGAGI (reference sequence). V lost 10 bases and J 1 base, leaving 13 bases between the germline ends. The CDR3 nucleotides are TGTGCCACCTCACCATCGGGTAACTATGGCTACACCTTC. It encodes CATSPSGNYGYTF.

The chain joins TRBV3-1 (or the pseudogene TRBV3-2) to TRBJ2-7, with D possibly matching TRBD2 (6 bases). Trimming stripped 0 bases from V and 6 bases from J, with 18 bases between. The germline V gene has CDR1 LGHDT and CDR2 YNNKEL (reference sequence). This CDR3 has 16 residues. The CDR3 region has the DNA TGTGCCAGCAGCCAAGATATACTAGCTTTCTCTCCCGAGCAGTACTTC. It is translated as CASSQDILAFSPEQYF.

This clone was observed a few times. The V gene is TRBV6-5, the J gene TRBJ1-2, with TRBD1 as a possible D gene (5 bases). The CDR3 consists of 16 residues. V dropped 0 bases and J dropped 4 bases, with 15 bases sitting between them. The germline V gene encodes CDR1 MNHEY and CDR2 SVGAGI. CDR3 in amino acids: CASSYSSSGGGYGYTF. The CDR3 DNA sequence: TGTGCCAGCAGTTACTCGTCGAGCGGGGGAGGCTATGGCTACACCTTC.

The V gene is TRBV5-1, the J gene TRBJ1-6; 7 bases line up with TRBD1. Trimming cost V 5 bases and J 7 bases; bases outside gene matches: 6. The CDR3 is 14 amino acids. Germline V gives CDR1 SGHRS, CDR2 YFSETQ. The chain's CDR3 is CASRVDRLNSPLHF. DNA of the CDR3: TGCGCCAGCAGGGTGGACAGGTTGAATTCACCCCTCCACTTT.

This clone came up a few times. V is TRBV6-1 and J is TRBJ1-1, with D possibly matching TRBD1 (5 bases). Germline V gives CDR1 MNHNS, CDR2 SASEGT. The CDR3 extends over 17 amino acids. With 1 base removed from V and 8 bases from J, the gap between germline ends came to 23 bases. CDR3 bases: TGTGCCAGCAGTGAAGGGGGCGGAATTTTATCTCGGTTGGAAGCTTTCTTT. It codes for CASSEGGGILSRLEAFF.

The chain uses TRBV29-1 and TRBJ2-3; D is undetermined. From germline, CDR1 is SQVTM and CDR2 ANQGSEA. V shed 6 bases and J shed 2 bases, with 6 bases lying between them. The CDR3 length is 11 residues. CDR3 sequence: CSVDNTDTQYF. The CDR3 nucleotides read TGCAGCGTCGACAACACAGATACGCAGTATTTT.

On this clone: At one boundary the junction diverges from the germline segment, which might be a read error. V gene TRBV29-1 combines with J gene TRBJ1-4, with no clear D. The CDR3 has 11 residues. CDR1 is SQVTM, CDR2 ANQGSEA, per germline. The CDR3 sequence: CSVQEVEKLFF. CDR3 sequence (DNA): TGCAGCGTTCAAGAAGTGGAGAAACTGTTTTTT.

The rearrangement joins TRBV19 to TRBJ1-5, with D perhaps TRBD1 (6 bases). V dropped 6 bases and J dropped 6 bases, with 12 bases sitting between them. The CDR3 has 13 residues. Germline loops: CDR1 LNHDA, CDR2 SQIVND (reference sequence). The CDR3 loop reads CASSGQSVQPQHF. For the CDR3, the DNA is TGTGCCAGTAGCGGACAGTCTGTTCAGCCCCAGCATTTT.

This clone has only a few counts. Other DNA variants within this sample encode the same CDR3. The rearrangement joins TRBV6-6 to TRBJ1-2; the match to TRBD1 covers 7 bases. The CDR3 covers 13 residues. CDR1 is MNHNY, CDR2 SVGAGI, per germline (reference sequence). The V segment lost 5 bases and the J segment 6 bases; nucleotides outside the gene matches: 6. CDR3 in amino acids: CASSDSRGDGYTF. The CDR3 DNA reads as TGTGCCAGCAGTGACAGCAGGGGGGATGGCTACACCTTC.

This clone was observed once. V gene TRBV21-1 combines with J gene TRBJ2-7; the table's D call of TRBD2 was not tested on the DNA. TRBV21-1 is a listed pseudogene. The CDR3 is 14 residues long. CDR3 nucleotide sequence: TGTGCCAGCAGCAAAGAACTAGCGGGGTACGAGCAGTACTTC. Translated, it gives CASSKELAGYEQYF.

This clone was detected only a few times. The chain combines TRBV12-3 or TRBV12-4 with TRBJ1-3, with 7 bases matching TRBD1. The CDR3 covers 13 residues. J gave up 2 bases and V 6 bases, and 1 base lay outside the gene matches. Here the CDR3 reads CASSQGAGNTIYF. Written as DNA, the CDR3 is TGTGCCAGCAGCCAGGGGGCTGGAAACACCATATATTTT.

The rearrangement links TRBV4-3 to TRBJ1-2; D perhaps matches TRBD1 (5 bases). CDR1 and CDR2 from the germline V gene are LGHNA and YSLEER. The V gene lost 0 bases and the J gene lost 8 bases, with 16 bases spanning the gap. CDR3 length: 15 residues. The CDR3 nucleotides read TGCGCCAGCAGCCAAGATCTGGGGCAGGGTGAGGGCTACACCTTC. Its translation: CASSQDLGQGEGYTF.

The genes are TRBV30 and TRBJ1-5; no firm D call. This CDR3 has 15 residues. Germline-derived CDR1 and CDR2 are GTSNPN and SVGIG (reference sequence). Between the trimmed V and J ends, which lost 3 bases and 3 bases, there was a span of 15 bases. CDR3 sequence: CAWSARGRVNQPQHF. In DNA form, the CDR3 reads TGTGCCTGGAGCGCACGGGGAAGGGTCAATCAGCCCCAGCATTTT.

This CDR3 is CASSWAGKRSNQPQHF. For the CDR3, the DNA is TGTGCCAGCAGCTGGGCGGGTAAAAGGAGCAATCAGCCCCAGCATTTT. The gene calls are TRBV5-6 and TRBJ1-5, with unresolved D. The ends were cut back, 3 bases at V and 1 base at J, with 14 bases in the middle. This CDR3 has 16 residues. Germline assignment: CDR1 SGHDT and CDR2 YYEEEE.

The chain uses TRBV4-3 and TRBJ1-5, with D unresolved. V lost 0 bases and J lost 4, with 10 bases in between. The CDR3 extends over 15 amino acids. CDR1 and CDR2 (germline): LGHNA, YSLEER. Here the CDR3 reads CASSQDIASNQPQHF. CDR3 sequence (DNA): TGCGCCAGCAGCCAAGACATAGCCTCAAATCAGCCCCAGCATTTT.

The rearrangement joins TRBV5-1 to TRBJ1-1; a possible D gene is TRBD1 (6 bases). V lost 8 bases to trimming and J lost 4 bases, with 15 bases between them. The CDR3 is 13 residues long. CDR1 is SGHRS, CDR2 YFSETQ, per germline. The CDR3 reads CASTEGGGTEAFF. The CDR3, as DNA: TGCGCCAGTACCGAGGGAGGGGGCACTGAAGCTTTCTTT.